Listed below are T cell receptor beta chains from one sample, sequenced in a study of brain T cells in children with intractable seizures. Sequencing was performed with immunoSEQ multiplex PCR; in TCRdb, only in-frame clones are kept and a portion is missing. Of about 9,000 clones in the sample, 69% are singletons; the top ten hold less than 20%. Sample: resected brain tissue, taken at surgery. The source of these receptors is a girl aged 2-10 years with tuberous sclerosis and intractable seizures. CDR3s include the opening cysteine and the closing phenylalanine or tryptophan. The order of the fields is J gene, clone size, V gene, D gene, CDR3 DNA, CDR3 protein. A D gene is named only where the DNA matches it firmly. The size of a clone is reported for some rows only, either as once, few or many, or as a class for expanded clones.

J: TRBJ2-5; size: once; V: TRBV15; D: .; DNA: TGTGCCACCAGCATGCGGAGTAAAGAGACCCAGTACTTC; CDR3: CATSMRSKETQYF
J: TRBJ1-5; size: .; V: TRBV11-1; D: .; DNA: TGTGCCAGCAGCTCCCCAGGTGTACATCAGCCCCAGCATTTT; CDR3: CASSSPGVHQPQHF
J: TRBJ2-1; size: .; V: TRBV15; D: TRBD2; DNA: TGTGCCACCAGCAGTCCGAGGGGAGGGAGCTCCTACAATGAGCAGTTCTTC; CDR3: CATSSPRGGSSYNEQFF
J: TRBJ2-7; size: .; V: TRBV21-1; D: .; DNA: TGTGCCAGCAGCGCCCGGGACACCTCCTACGAGCAGTACTTC; CDR3: CASSARDTSYEQYF
J: TRBJ1-2; size: .; V: TRBV6-1; D: .; DNA: TGTGCCAGCAGTGAAGCTGGGGAGTCAGGCTTGGGGGGCTACACCTTC; CDR3: CASSEAGESGLGGYTF
J: TRBJ1-2; size: .; V: TRBV5-1; D: .; DNA: TGCGCCAGCAGCGGAGGACAGACTTCCCGGGGCTACACCTTC; CDR3: CASSGGQTSRGYTF
J: TRBJ1-2; size: medium-sized; V: TRBV7-9; D: .; DNA: TGTGCCAGCAGCCCTCAAATGGGGGACATTAACTATGGCTACACCTTC; CDR3: CASSPQMGDINYGYTF
J: TRBJ2-7; size: .; V: TRBV6-6; D: TRBD1; DNA: TGTGCCAGCAGTTACGGGACGCGAACCGGGACAGTGTTC; CDR3: CASSYGTRTGTVF
J: TRBJ2-7; size: .; V: TRBV3-1/TRBV3-2; D: .; DNA: TGTGCCAGCAGCCCCCCGGGGACGGCGGCATTTTACGAGCAGTACTTC; CDR3: CASSPPGTAAFYEQYF
J: TRBJ2-5; size: once; V: TRBV5-1; D: TRBD1; DNA: TGCGCCAGCCGGGCTGGGGACAGTTCAGCCCAAGAGACCCAGTACTTC; CDR3: CASRAGDSSAQETQYF
J: TRBJ1-3; size: few; V: TRBV9; D: .; DNA: TGTGCCAGCAGCGTCGAGGCAGGATCTCTCTCTGGAAACACCATATATTTT; CDR3: CASSVEAGSLSGNTIYF
J: TRBJ2-7; size: .; V: TRBV5-4; D: .; DNA: TGTGCCAGCAGCTTAGCAGCGTTGGACGAGCAGTACTTC; CDR3: CASSLAALDEQYF
J: TRBJ1-2; size: .; V: TRBV7-8; D: .; DNA: TGTGCCAGCAGCTTACCTAGCGCTCAAGGGGTCTATGGCTACACCTTC; CDR3: CASSLPSAQGVYGYTF
J: TRBJ2-3; size: .; V: TRBV6-1; D: .; DNA: TGTGCCAGCAGTGAATTGCGAGGGGAACCGCAGTATTTT; CDR3: CASSELRGEPQYF
J: TRBJ1-1; size: once; V: TRBV30; D: TRBD1; DNA: TGTGCCGGATGCAGACAGGGGGGGAACACTGAAGCTTTCTTT; CDR3: CAGCRQGGNTEAFF
J: TRBJ2-7; size: .; V: TRBV18; D: TRBD2; DNA: TGTGCCAGCTCGAAGACCGGACTAGCGGGGTCCTACGAGCAGTACTTC; CDR3: CASSKTGLAGSYEQYF
J: TRBJ1-5; size: .; V: TRBV27; D: .; DNA: TGTGCCAGCAGTTTAAACAGGGTCGGGAATCAGCCCCAGCATTTT; CDR3: CASSLNRVGNQPQHF
J: TRBJ2-3; size: .; V: TRBV6-5; D: TRBD2; DNA: TGTGCCAGCAAGGAAGGAAGACTAGCAACAGATACGCAGTATTTT; CDR3: CASKEGRLATDTQYF
J: TRBJ2-3; size: .; V: TRBV11-1; D: TRBD1; DNA: TGTGCCAGCAGCCCCGGGACAGGGAGGAGCACAGATACGCAGTATTTT; CDR3: CASSPGTGRSTDTQYF
J: TRBJ2-5; size: .; V: TRBV30; D: TRBD1; DNA: TGTGCCTGGAGTGGGACAGGACAAGAGACCCAGTACTTC; CDR3: CAWSGTGQETQYF
J: TRBJ1-3; size: .; V: TRBV9; D: TRBD1; DNA: TGTGCCAGCAGCGTAGATACAGGGGGGACGGGAAACACCATATATTTT; CDR3: CASSVDTGGTGNTIYF
J: TRBJ2-1; size: .; V: TRBV27; D: TRBD1; DNA: TGTGCCAGCAGAACAGGGGGCATGACGGATGAGCAGTTCTTC; CDR3: CASRTGGMTDEQFF
J: TRBJ1-4; size: once; V: TRBV6-5; D: .; DNA: TGTGCCAGCAGTTACACCATTTCTAATGAAAAACTGTTTTTT; CDR3: CASSYTISNEKLFF
J: TRBJ2-3; size: .; V: TRBV7-2; D: .; DNA: TGTGCCAGCAGCCCCGTAGACGGGGGGCCGTTTAGCACAGATACGCAGTATTTT; CDR3: CASSPVDGGPFSTDTQYF
J: TRBJ2-7; size: .; V: TRBV7-7; D: TRBD1; DNA: TGTGCTAGCAGCTTAGGGGACAGGGGTTCCTACGAGCAGTACTTC; CDR3: CASSLGDRGSYEQYF
J: TRBJ2-7; size: once; V: TRBV2; D: .; DNA: TGTGCCAGCAGTGAATTGCGCGGGGGCCGGGGCGAGCAGTACTTC; CDR3: CASSELRGGRGEQYF
J: TRBJ2-3; size: few; V: TRBV7-2; D: .; DNA: TGTGCCAGCAGCTCCGGGACCCTTGCCTCAGATACGCAGTATTTT; CDR3: CASSSGTLASDTQYF
J: TRBJ1-1; size: few; V: TRBV6-4; D: .; DNA: TGTGCCAGCAGTGACTGCGTTCCGGTAAAGGGCGCTTTCTTT; CDR3: CASSDCVPVKGAFF
J: TRBJ2-1; size: .; V: TRBV6-4; D: .; DNA: TGTGCCAGCAGTGACACCCCCGGGACTGCAAGCTCCTACAATGAGCAGTTCTTC; CDR3: CASSDTPGTASSYNEQFF
J: TRBJ1-2; size: .; V: TRBV29-1; D: .; DNA: TGCAGCGTTCTGGTGTCTTACGGCTACACCTTC; CDR3: CSVLVSYGYTF
J: TRBJ2-5; size: .; V: TRBV15; D: TRBD1; DNA: TGTGCCACCAGCAGCAGGACAGGGTGGGAGACCCAGTACTTC; CDR3: CATSSRTGWETQYF
J: TRBJ1-1; size: .; V: TRBV19; D: .; DNA: TGTGCCAGTAGTAAAACAGGGATAGTGAACACTGAAGCTTTCTTT; CDR3: CASSKTGIVNTEAFF
J: TRBJ1-1; size: .; V: TRBV6-6; D: .; DNA: TGTGCCAGCAGGACAGCGGCTATGAACACTGAAGCTTTCTTT; CDR3: CASRTAAMNTEAFF
J: TRBJ2-2; size: .; V: TRBV12-5; D: .; DNA: TGTGCTAGTGGTTTGTCGGCCGGGAACACCGGGGAGCTGTTTTTT; CDR3: CASGLSAGNTGELFF
J: TRBJ2-5; size: .; V: TRBV7-6; D: TRBD2; DNA: TGTGCCAGCAGCTTAGCCCTAGCGGGGGCCTCCCAAGAGACCCAGTACTTC; CDR3: CASSLALAGASQETQYF
J: TRBJ2-1; size: .; V: TRBV4-1; D: .; DNA: TGCGCCAGCAGCCAAGACCCCACAGGCCTAAGCTCCTACAATGAGCAGTTCTTC; CDR3: CASSQDPTGLSSYNEQFF
J: TRBJ1-1; size: .; V: TRBV6-1; D: .; DNA: TGTGCCAGCAGTGAATTGGGGACAGAAGCTTTCTTT; CDR3: CASSELGTEAFF
J: TRBJ1-1; size: .; V: TRBV5-1; D: .; DNA: TGCGCCAGCAGCTTGGAGTGGGGTAACACTGAAGCTTTCTTT; CDR3: CASSLEWGNTEAFF
J: TRBJ2-2; size: .; V: TRBV29-1; D: .; DNA: TGCAGCGTTGAAGATGGGGGGGCGGACACCGGGGAGCTGTTTTTT; CDR3: CSVEDGGADTGELFF
J: TRBJ1-5; size: .; V: TRBV6-5; D: TRBD1; DNA: TGTGCCAGCAGTTACGGGACAGGGGGTCAGCCCCAGCATTTT; CDR3: CASSYGTGGQPQHF
J: TRBJ2-1; size: .; V: TRBV9; D: .; DNA: TGTGCCAGCAGCGTTAAGGGCTCCTACAATGAGCAGTTCTTC; CDR3: CASSVKGSYNEQFF
J: TRBJ1-2; size: .; V: TRBV2; D: TRBD1; DNA: TGTGCCAGCATCCAGGACAGGGGAAACTATGGCTACACCTTC; CDR3: CASIQDRGNYGYTF
J: TRBJ2-5; size: .; V: TRBV4-1; D: TRBD2; DNA: TGCGCCAGCAGCCAAGGACTAGCGGGGGCACAAGAGACCCAGTACTTC; CDR3: CASSQGLAGAQETQYF
J: TRBJ1-2; size: .; V: TRBV30; D: TRBD1; DNA: TGTGCCTGGGGGGACAGGTACTATGGCTACACCTTC; CDR3: CAWGDRYYGYTF
J: TRBJ2-2; size: .; V: TRBV5-1; D: TRBD1; DNA: TGCGCCAGCAGCCCCACCCGGGACAGGGCAACGGAGCTGTTTTTT; CDR3: CASSPTRDRATELFF
J: TRBJ2-1; size: few; V: TRBV19; D: .; DNA: TGTGCCAGTAGATCCCGACAGGCCCTCTCCTACAATGAGCAGTTCTTC; CDR3: CASRSRQALSYNEQFF
J: TRBJ1-5; size: .; V: TRBV21-1; D: .; DNA: TGTGCCAGCAGCACAGCCAGGAACCCCTGCAATCAGCCCCAGCATTTT; CDR3: CASSTARNPCNQPQHF
J: TRBJ1-2; size: .; V: TRBV29-1; D: .; DNA: TGCAGCGCCCGGGCTGGGAACTATGGCTACACCTTC; CDR3: CSARAGNYGYTF
J: TRBJ1-5; size: .; V: TRBV24-1; D: .; DNA: TGTGCCACCAGTGCAGGGAGTTCCAATCAGCCCCAGCATTTT; CDR3: CATSAGSSNQPQHF
J: TRBJ1-5; size: medium-sized; V: TRBV5-1; D: .; DNA: TGCGCCAGCAGTTATTGGACAGTTAGCAATCAGCCCCAGCATTTT; CDR3: CASSYWTVSNQPQHF
J: TRBJ1-6; size: medium-sized; V: TRBV6-5; D: .; DNA: TGTGCCAGCAGTTACGACCCAGGGACGGCTTCACCCCTCCACTTT; CDR3: CASSYDPGTASPLHF
J: TRBJ2-5; size: .; V: TRBV10-3; D: .; DNA: TGTGCCATCAGTCGAGGAGAGCGGAGGGGAGGACAAGAGACCCAGTACTTC; CDR3: CAISRGERRGGQETQYF
J: TRBJ2-2; size: few; V: TRBV6-6; D: TRBD2; DNA: TGTGCCAGCAGACCCGCTAGCGGGGGCTCCGGGGAGCTGTTTTTT; CDR3: CASRPASGGSGELFF
J: TRBJ2-2; size: .; V: TRBV14; D: .; DNA: TGTGCCAGCAGCCAAGTGTCAGGTTCGGGCACCGGGGAGCTGTTTTTT; CDR3: CASSQVSGSGTGELFF
J: TRBJ1-2; size: few; V: TRBV27; D: .; DNA: TGTGCCAGCAGTTCCTCAGACGGGATCCTCTATGGCTACACCTTC; CDR3: CASSSSDGILYGYTF
J: TRBJ2-7; size: .; V: TRBV28; D: .; DNA: TGTGCCAGCAATAGCCCTAGCGAGCAGTACTTC; CDR3: CASNSPSEQYF
J: TRBJ2-3; size: .; V: TRBV7-2; D: .; DNA: TGTGCCAGCAGCTTAAACCCCACTAGCACAGATACGCAGTATTTT; CDR3: CASSLNPTSTDTQYF
J: TRBJ1-1; size: .; V: TRBV2; D: .; DNA: TGTGCCAGCAGTGAAGATCCGAGGGACGGCACTGAAGCTTTCTTT; CDR3: CASSEDPRDGTEAFF
J: TRBJ2-1; size: .; V: TRBV7-9; D: TRBD1; DNA: TGTGCCAGCAGCTCGGACAGGATCGAACGGTTCTTC; CDR3: CASSSDRIERFF
J: TRBJ1-5; size: once; V: TRBV6-5; D: .; DNA: TGTGCCAGCACCAAAGGGGACGCAGGCAATCAGCCCCAGCATTTT; CDR3: CASTKGDAGNQPQHF